This entry features one TCR beta chain sequence. Its specificity is not known. This specimen comes from a study of OX40 agonist ivuxolimab in advanced cancers. Findings and limits, study-wide: At 0.1-3.0 mg/kg, partial responders had clonal expansion among the lowest observed.

The table came from immunoSEQ multiplex PCR; TCRdb's copy has only in-frame clones and leaves some out. Of over 35,000 clones detected, about 86% appear once; the ten largest clones hold 35% to 40%. V dropped 8 bases and J dropped 0; count of bases not matched to a gene: 4. The CDR3 covers 14 residues. Germline values: CDR1 KGHSH, CDR2 LQKENI. V usage is TRBV18 and J usage is TRBJ2-3, with 8 bases aligning to TRBD1. This receptor was obtained from an adult with an advanced solid tumor such as melanoma, head and neck, liver or kidney cancer. This specimen consisted of CD4+ or CD8+ T cells sorted from blood, obtained in a trial of the OX40 agonist ivuxolimab. This chain's CDR3 is CASVQGVSTDTQYF. Here the CDR3 DNA reads TGTGCCAGCGTACAGGGGGTGAGCACAGATACGCAGTATTTT. The full variable domain, completed using reference TRBV18 and TRBJ2-3, is NAGVMQNPRHLVRRRGQEARLRCSPMKGHSHVYWYRQLPEEGLKFMVYLQKENIIDESGMPKERFSAEFPKEGPSILRIQQVVRGDSAAYFCASVQGVSTDTQYFGPGTRLTVL.